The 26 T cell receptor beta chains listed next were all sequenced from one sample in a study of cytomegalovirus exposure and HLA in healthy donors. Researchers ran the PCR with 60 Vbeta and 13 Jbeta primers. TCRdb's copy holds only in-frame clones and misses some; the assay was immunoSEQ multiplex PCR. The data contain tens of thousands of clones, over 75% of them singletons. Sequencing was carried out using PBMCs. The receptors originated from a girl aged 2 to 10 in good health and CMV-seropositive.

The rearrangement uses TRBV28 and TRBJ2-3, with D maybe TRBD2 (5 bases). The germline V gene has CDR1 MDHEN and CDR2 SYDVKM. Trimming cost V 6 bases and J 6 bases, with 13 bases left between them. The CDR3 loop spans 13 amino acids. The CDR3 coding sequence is TGTGCCAGCAGCGTTAGCGTCCCCGATACGCAGTATTTT. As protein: CASSVSVPDTQYF.

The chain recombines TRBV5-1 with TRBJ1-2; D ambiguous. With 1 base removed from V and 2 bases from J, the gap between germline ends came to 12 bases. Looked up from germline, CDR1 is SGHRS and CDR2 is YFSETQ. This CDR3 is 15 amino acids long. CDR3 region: CASSLIPSTNYGYTF. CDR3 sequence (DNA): TGCGCCAGCAGCTTGATACCATCGACAAACTATGGCTACACCTTC.

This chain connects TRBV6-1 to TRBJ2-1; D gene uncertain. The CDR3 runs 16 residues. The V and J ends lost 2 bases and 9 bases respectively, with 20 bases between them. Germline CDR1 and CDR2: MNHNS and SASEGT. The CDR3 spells CASSERRLGGQSEQFF. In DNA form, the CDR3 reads TGTGCCAGCAGTGAAAGAAGGCTTGGCGGCCAGAGTGAGCAGTTCTTC.

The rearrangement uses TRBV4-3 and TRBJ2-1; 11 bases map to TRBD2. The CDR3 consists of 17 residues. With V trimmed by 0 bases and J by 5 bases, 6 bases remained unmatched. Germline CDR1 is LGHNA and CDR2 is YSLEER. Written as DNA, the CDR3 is TGCGCCAGCAGCCAAGAATCTTCTAGCGGGAGGAACAATGAGCAGTTCTTC. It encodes CASSQESSSGRNNEQFF.

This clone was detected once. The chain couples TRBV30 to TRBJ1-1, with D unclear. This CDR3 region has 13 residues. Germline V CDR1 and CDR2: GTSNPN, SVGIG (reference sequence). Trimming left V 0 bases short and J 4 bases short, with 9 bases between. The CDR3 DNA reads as TGTGCCTGGAGTGTGGAGGGAGGCACTGAAGCTTTCTTT. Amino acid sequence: CAWSVEGGTEAFF.

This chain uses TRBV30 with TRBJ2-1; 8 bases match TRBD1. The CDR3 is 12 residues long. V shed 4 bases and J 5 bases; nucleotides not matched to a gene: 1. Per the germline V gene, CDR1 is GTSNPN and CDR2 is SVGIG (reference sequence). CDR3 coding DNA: TGTGCCTGGAACAGGGGGGACAATGAGCAGTTCTTC. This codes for CAWNRGDNEQFF.

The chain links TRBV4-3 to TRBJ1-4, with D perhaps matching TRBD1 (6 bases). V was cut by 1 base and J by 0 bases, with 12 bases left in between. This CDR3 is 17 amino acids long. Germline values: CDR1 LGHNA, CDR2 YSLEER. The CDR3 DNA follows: TGCGCCAGCAGCCAAGGAAAGGGGGTTGCAACTAATGAAAAACTGTTTTTT. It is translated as CASSQGKGVATNEKLFF.

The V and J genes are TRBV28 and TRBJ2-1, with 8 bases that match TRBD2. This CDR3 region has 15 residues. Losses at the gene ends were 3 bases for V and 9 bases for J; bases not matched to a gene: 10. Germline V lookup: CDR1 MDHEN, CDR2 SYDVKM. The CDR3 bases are TGTGCCAGCAGTTTCGATCGAGGAGCGGGAGTTGAGCAGTTCTTC. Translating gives CASSFDRGAGVEQFF.

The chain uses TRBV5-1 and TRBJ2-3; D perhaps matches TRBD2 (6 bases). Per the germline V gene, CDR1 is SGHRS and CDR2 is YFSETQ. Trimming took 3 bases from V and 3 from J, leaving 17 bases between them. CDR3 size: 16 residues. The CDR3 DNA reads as TGCGCCAGCAGCTCCTCCCGGATCCGGGAGACAGATACGCAGTATTTT. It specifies CASSSSRIRETDTQYF.

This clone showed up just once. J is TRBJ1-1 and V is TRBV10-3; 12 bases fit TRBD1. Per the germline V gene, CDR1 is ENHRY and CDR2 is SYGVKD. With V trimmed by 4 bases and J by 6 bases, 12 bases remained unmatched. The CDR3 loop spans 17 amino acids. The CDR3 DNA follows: TGTGCCATCAGTGTATCATATACCGGGACAGGGGGCTCTGAAGCTTTCTTT. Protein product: CAISVSYTGTGGSEAFF.

DNA of the CDR3: TGTGCCAGCAGTTTTCCGGGGATGAACACTGAAGCTTTCTTT. Protein product: CASSFPGMNTEAFF. This rearrangement joins TRBV27 to TRBJ1-1; no clear D gene. V lost 3 bases to trimming and J lost 0 bases, with 8 bases between them. Germline CDR1 and CDR2: MNHEY and SMNVEV (reference sequence). The CDR3 is 14 amino acids.

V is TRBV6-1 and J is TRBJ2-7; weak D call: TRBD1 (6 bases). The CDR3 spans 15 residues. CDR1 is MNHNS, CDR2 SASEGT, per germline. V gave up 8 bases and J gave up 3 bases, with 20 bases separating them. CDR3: CASLAEYREFYEQYF. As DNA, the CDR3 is TGTGCCAGCCTTGCCGAGTACAGGGAGTTCTACGAGCAGTACTTC.

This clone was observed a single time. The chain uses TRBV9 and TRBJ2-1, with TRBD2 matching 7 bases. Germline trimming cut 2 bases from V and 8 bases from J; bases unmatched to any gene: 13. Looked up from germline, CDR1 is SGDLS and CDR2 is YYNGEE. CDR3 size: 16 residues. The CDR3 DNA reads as TGTGCCAGCAGCGTCCCAGAGGAGCGGGATAAGGATGAGCAGTTCTTC. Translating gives CASSVPEERDKDEQFF.

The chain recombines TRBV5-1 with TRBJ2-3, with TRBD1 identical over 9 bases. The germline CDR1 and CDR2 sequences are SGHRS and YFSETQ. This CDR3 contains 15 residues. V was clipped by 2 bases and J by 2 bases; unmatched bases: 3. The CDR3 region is CASSFGDRDTDTQYF. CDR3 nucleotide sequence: TGCGCCAGCAGCTTTGGGGACAGGGACACAGATACGCAGTATTTT.

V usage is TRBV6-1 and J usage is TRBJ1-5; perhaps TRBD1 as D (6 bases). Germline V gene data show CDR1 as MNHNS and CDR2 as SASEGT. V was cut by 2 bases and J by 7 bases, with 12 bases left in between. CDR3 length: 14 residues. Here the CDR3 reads CASSETQGTQPQHF. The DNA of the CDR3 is TGTGCCAGCAGTGAAACTCAGGGGACGCAGCCCCAGCATTTT.

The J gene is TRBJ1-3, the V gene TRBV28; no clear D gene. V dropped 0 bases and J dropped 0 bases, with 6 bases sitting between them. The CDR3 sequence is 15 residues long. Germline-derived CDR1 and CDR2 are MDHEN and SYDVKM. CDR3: CASSLWESSGNTIYF. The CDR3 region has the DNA TGTGCCAGCAGTTTATGGGAGAGCTCTGGAAACACCATATATTTT.

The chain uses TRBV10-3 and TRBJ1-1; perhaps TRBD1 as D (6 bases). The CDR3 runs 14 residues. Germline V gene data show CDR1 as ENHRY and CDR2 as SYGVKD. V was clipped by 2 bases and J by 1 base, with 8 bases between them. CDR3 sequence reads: CAISEGRGNTEAFF. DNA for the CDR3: TGTGCCATCAGTGAGGGCAGGGGGAACACTGAAGCTTTCTTT.

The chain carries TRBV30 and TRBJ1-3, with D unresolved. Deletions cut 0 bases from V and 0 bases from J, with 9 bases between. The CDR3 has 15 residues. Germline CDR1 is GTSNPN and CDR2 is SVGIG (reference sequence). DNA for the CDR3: TGTGCCTGGAGTGTAGGCGGGCACTCTGGAAACACCATATATTTT. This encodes CAWSVGGHSGNTIYF.

The CDR3 is CASSVDGQGIDGYTF. CDR3 DNA: TGTGCCAGCAGCGTAGACGGACAGGGGATCGATGGCTACACCTTC. The chain combines TRBV9 with TRBJ1-2, with 9 bases fitting TRBD1. Germline loops: CDR1 SGDLS, CDR2 YYNGEE. Trimming cost V 0 bases and J 6 bases; bases outside gene matches: 6. This CDR3 is 15 amino acids long.

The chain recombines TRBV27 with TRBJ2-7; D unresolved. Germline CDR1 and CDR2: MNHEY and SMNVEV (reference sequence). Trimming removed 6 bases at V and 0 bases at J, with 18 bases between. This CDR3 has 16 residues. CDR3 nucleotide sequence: TGTGCCAGCAGACTTTTGGGCCTCATCGCCTCCTACGAGCAGTACTTC. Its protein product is CASRLLGLIASYEQYF.

The CDR3 loop is CASSSRLGRGSKNQPQHF. CDR3 DNA: TGTGCCAGTAGTAGCCGCCTGGGCAGGGGATCGAAAAATCAGCCCCAGCATTTT. This chain uses TRBV19 with TRBJ1-5; tentatively, D is TRBD1 (6 bases). Trimming took off 4 bases at V and 4 bases at J, with 23 bases between the two ends. This CDR3 contains 18 residues. Germline V gene data show CDR1 as LNHDA and CDR2 as SQIVND (reference sequence).

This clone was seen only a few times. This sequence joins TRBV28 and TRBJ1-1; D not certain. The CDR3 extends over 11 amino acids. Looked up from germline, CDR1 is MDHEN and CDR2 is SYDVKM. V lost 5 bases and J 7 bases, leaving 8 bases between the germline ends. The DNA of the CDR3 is TGTGCCAGCAGTGGAGGTGGTGAAGCTTTCTTT. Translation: CASSGGGEAFF.

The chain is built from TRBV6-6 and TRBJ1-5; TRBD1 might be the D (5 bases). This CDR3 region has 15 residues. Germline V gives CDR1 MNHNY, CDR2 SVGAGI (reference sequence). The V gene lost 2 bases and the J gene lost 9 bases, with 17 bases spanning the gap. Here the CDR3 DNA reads TGTGCCAGCAGTTACCCAATGACAGAATCGTGGCCCCAGCATTTT. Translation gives CASSYPMTESWPQHF.

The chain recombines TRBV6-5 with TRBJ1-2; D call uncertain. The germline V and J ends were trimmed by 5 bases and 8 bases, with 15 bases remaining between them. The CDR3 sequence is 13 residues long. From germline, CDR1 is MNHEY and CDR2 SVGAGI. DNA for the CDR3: TGTGCCAGCAGTGGGCGAACGTCGACGGGCTACACCTTC. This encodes CASSGRTSTGYTF.

CDR3 loop: CASSERDGRLGTQYF. The CDR3 nucleotides read TGCGCCAGCAGCGAAAGGGACGGGAGACTTGGTACGCAGTATTTT. The V gene is TRBV4-1, the J gene TRBJ2-3, with D tentatively TRBD2 (6 bases). V was trimmed by 5 bases and J by 8 bases, leaving 20 bases between them. This CDR3 is built from 15 residues. The germline V gene has CDR1 MGHRA and CDR2 YSYEKL.

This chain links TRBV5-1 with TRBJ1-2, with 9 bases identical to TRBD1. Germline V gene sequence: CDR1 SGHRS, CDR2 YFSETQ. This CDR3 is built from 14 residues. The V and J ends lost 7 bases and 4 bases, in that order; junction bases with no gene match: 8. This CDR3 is CASHAGTGTYGYTF. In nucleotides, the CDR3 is TGCGCCAGCCATGCCGGGACAGGGACCTATGGCTACACCTTC.